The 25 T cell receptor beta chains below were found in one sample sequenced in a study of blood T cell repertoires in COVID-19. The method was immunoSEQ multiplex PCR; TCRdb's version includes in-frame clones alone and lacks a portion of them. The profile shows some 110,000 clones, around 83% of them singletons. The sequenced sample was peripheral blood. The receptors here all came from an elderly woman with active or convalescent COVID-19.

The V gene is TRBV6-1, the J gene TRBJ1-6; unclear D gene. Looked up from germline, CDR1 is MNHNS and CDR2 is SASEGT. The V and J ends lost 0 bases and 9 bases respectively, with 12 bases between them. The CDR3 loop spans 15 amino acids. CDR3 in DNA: TGTGCCAGCAGTGAAGCCGGGAAACCCCTTTCACCCCTCCACTTT. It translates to CASSEAGKPLSPLHF.

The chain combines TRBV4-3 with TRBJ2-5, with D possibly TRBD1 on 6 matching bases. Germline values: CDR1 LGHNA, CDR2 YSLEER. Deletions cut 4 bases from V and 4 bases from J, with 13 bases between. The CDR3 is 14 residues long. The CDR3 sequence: CASSPQQGGETQYF. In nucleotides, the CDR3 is TGCGCCAGCAGCCCTCAACAGGGTGGAGAGACCCAGTACTTC.

In DNA form, the CDR3 reads TGTGCCAGCAGCGAGACCCTGGACAGCCAAGAGACCCAGTACTTC. Translated, it gives CASSETLDSQETQYF. The chain has TRBV9 and TRBJ2-5, with a tentative D call TRBD1 (6 bases). The CDR3 runs 15 residues. Germline V lookup: CDR1 SGDLS, CDR2 YYNGEE. V lost 3 bases and J 1 base, leaving 13 bases between the germline ends. The whole variable domain, remainder taken from reference TRBV9 and TRBJ2-5, is DSGVTQTPKHLITATGQRVTLRCSPRSGDLSVYWYQQSLDQGLQFLIQYYNGEERAKGNILERFSAQQFPDLHSELNLSSLELGDSALYFCASSETLDSQETQYFGPGTRLLVL.

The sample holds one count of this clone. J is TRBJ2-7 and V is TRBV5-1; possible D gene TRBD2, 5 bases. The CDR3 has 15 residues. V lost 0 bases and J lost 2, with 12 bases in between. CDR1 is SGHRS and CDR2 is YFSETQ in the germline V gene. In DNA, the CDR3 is TGCGCCAGCAGCTTGGTCGGGGATATCGCCTACGAGCAGTACTTC. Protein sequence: CASSLVGDIAYEQYF. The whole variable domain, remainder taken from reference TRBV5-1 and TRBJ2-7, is KAGVTQTPRYLIKTRGQQVTLSCSPISGHRSVSWYQQTPGQGLQFLFEYFSETQRNKGNFPGRFSGRQFSNSRSEMNVSTLELGDSALYLCASSLVGDIAYEQYFGPGTRLTVT.

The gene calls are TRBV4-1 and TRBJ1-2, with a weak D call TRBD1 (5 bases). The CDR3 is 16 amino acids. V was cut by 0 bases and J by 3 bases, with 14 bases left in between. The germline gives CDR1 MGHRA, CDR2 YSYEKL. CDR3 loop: CASSQDPSGTHYGYTF. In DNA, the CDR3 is TGCGCCAGCAGCCAAGATCCCTCCGGGACTCACTATGGCTACACCTTC.

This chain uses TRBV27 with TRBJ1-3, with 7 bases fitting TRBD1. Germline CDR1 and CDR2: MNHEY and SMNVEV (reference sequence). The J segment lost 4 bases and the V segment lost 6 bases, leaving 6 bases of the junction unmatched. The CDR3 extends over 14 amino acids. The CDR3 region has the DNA TGTGCCAGCAGCCTGACAGGGTTGGGAAACACCATATATTTT. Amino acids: CASSLTGLGNTIYF.

Written as DNA, the CDR3 is TGTGCCAGCAGCTTAGGAGAGGGCAGGAAAGCTTTCTTT. Protein product: CASSLGEGRKAFF. V gene TRBV7-2 combines with J gene TRBJ1-1; D is unclear. Trimming took 1 base from V and 9 from J, leaving 12 bases between them. The CDR3 has 13 amino acids. Germline V lookup: CDR1 SGHTA, CDR2 FQGNSA.

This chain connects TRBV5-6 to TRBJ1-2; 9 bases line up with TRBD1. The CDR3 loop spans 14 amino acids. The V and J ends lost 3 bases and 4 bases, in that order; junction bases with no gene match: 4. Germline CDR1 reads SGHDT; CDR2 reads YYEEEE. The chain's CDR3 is CASSWGTGLYGYTF. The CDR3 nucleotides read TGTGCCAGCAGCTGGGGGACAGGGCTCTATGGCTACACCTTC.

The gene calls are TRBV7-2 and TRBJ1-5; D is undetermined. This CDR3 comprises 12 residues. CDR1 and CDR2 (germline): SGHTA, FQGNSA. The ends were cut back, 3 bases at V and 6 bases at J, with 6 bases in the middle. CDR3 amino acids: CASSFPGQPQHF. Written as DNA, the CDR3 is TGTGCCAGCAGCTTCCCCGGTCAGCCCCAGCATTTT.

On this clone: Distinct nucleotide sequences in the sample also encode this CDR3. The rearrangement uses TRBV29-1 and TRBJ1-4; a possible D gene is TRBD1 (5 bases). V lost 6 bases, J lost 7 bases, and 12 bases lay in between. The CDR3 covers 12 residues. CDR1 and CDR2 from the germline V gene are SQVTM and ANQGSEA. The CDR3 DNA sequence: TGCAGCGTGGCATTAACAGGTGAAAAACTGTTTTTT. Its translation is CSVALTGEKLFF.

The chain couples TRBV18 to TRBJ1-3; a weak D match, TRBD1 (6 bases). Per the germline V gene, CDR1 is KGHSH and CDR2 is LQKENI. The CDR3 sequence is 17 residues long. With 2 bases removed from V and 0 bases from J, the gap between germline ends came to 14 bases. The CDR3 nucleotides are TGTGCCAGCTCACCAGTGACAGGAAAGAGCTCTGGAAACACCATATATTTT. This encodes CASSPVTGKSSGNTIYF.

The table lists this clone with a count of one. The CDR3 spells CASRMTGGFYEQYF. The DNA of the CDR3 is TGTGCCAGCAGAATGACAGGGGGTTTTTACGAGCAGTACTTC. The rearrangement joins TRBV2 to TRBJ2-7, with 9 positions matching TRBD1. The CDR3 is 14 amino acids. Germline assignment: CDR1 SNHLY and CDR2 FYNNEI. V gave up 6 bases and J gave up 4 bases; unmatched junction bases: 7.

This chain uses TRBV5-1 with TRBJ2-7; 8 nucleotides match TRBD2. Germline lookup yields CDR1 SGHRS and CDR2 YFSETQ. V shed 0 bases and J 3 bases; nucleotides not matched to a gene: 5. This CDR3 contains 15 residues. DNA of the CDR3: TGCGCCAGCAGCTTGGAGGGTAGCGGGAACTACGAGCAGTACTTC. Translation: CASSLEGSGNYEQYF.

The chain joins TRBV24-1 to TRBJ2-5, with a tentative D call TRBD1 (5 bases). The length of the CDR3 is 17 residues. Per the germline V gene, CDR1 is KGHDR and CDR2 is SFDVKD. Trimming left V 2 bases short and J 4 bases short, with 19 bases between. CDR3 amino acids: CATSDSKSGIARETQYF. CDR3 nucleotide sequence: TGTGCCACCAGTGATTCGAAATCAGGGATAGCTAGAGAGACCCAGTACTTC.

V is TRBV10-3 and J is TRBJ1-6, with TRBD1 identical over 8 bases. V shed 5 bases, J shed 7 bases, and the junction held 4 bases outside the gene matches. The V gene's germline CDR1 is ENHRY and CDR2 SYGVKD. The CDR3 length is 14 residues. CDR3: CAISQDRENSPLHF. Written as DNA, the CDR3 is TGTGCCATCAGTCAGGACAGGGAGAATTCACCCCTCCACTTT.

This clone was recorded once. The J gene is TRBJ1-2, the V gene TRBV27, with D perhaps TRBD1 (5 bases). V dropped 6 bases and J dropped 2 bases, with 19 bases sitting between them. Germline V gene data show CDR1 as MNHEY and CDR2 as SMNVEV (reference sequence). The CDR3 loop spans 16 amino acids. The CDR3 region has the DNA TGTGCCAGCAGGGGTAGCGGGGGTCGGCAAAACTATGGCTACACCTTC. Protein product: CASRGSGGRQNYGYTF.

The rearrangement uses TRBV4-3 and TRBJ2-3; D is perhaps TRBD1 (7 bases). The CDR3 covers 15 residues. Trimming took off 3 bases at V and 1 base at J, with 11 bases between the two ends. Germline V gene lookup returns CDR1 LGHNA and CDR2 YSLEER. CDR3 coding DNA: TGCGCCAGCAGCCACGTCAGGGGGGGCACAGATACGCAGTATTTT. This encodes CASSHVRGGTDTQYF.

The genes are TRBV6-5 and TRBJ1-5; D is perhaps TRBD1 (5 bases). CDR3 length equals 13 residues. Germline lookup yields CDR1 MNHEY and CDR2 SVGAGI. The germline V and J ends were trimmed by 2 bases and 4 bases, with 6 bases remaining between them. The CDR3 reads CASSYDRNQPQHF. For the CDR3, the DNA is TGTGCCAGCAGTTACGACAGAAATCAGCCCCAGCATTTT.

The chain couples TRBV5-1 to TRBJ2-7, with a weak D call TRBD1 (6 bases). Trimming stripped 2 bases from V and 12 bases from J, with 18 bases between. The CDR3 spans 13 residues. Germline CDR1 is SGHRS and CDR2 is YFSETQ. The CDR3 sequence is CASSLSPGDKTYF. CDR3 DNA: TGCGCCAGCAGCTTATCGCCCGGGGACAAAACGTACTTC.

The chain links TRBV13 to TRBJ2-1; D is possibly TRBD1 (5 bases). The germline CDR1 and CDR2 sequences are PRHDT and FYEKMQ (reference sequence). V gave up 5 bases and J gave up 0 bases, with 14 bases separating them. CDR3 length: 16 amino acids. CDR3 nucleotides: TGTGCCAGCAGCGCGATCAGGGTGAGCTCCTACAATGAGCAGTTCTTC. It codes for CASSAIRVSSYNEQFF.

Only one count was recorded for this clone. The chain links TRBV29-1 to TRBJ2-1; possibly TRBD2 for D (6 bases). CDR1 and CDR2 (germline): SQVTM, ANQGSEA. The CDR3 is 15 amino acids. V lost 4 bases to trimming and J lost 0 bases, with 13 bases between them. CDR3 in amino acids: CSVVPTRSSYNEQFF. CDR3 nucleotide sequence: TGCAGCGTTGTCCCGACTAGGAGCTCCTACAATGAGCAGTTCTTC.

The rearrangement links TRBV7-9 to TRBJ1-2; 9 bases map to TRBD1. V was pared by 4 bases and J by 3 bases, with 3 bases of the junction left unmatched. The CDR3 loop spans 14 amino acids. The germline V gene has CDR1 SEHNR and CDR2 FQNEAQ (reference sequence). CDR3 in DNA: TGTGCCAGCAGCTATGGACAGGGGTACTATGGCTACACCTTC. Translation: CASSYGQGYYGYTF.

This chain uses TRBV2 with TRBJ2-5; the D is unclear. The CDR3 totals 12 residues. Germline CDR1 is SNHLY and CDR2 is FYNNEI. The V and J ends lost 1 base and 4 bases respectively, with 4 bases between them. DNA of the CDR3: TGTGCCAGCAGTGAAGTTATAGAGACCCAGTACTTC. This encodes CASSEVIETQYF.

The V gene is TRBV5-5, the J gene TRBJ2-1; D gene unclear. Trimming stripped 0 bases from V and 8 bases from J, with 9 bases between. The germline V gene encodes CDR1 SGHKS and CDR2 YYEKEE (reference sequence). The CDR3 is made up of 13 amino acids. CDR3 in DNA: TGTGCCAGCAGCTTGGCCGGTAACCATGAGCAGTTCTTC. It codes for CASSLAGNHEQFF.

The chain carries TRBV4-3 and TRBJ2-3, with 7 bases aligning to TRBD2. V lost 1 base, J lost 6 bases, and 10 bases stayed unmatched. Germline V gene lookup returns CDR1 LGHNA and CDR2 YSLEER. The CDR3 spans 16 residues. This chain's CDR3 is CASSQGLTGGADTQYF. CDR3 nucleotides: TGCGCCAGCAGCCAAGGTCTAACGGGAGGCGCCGATACGCAGTATTTT.